The clone carrying this T cell receptor (beta chain) was picked up a small number of times. This sample was taken from a study of human T cells and chemical hapten exposure. TCRdb ran MiXCR on the 5' RACE reads and lists one entry per CDR3 protein. The table records more than 75,000 distinct CDR3 sequences, more than 15% of them present only once. Total RNA was isolated from unfractionated whole blood. Trimming took off 8 bases at V and 0 bases at J, with 10 bases between the two ends. The CDR3 length is 14 residues. Looked up from germline, CDR1 is SNHLY and CDR2 is FYNNEI. This receptor was identified in a female donor in good health. The chain combines TRBV2 with TRBJ2-2; D is undetermined. CDR3 nucleotide sequence: TGTGCCAGCGGAGAATCCTCGAACACCGGGGAGCTGTTTTTT. Translating it yields CASGESSNTGELFF.